This T cell receptor beta chain was obtained from a study of blood T cell repertoires in COVID-19. Study at large: PBMCs, B-cell-depleted T cells, or T cells were the source of the cDNA or gDNA that made up the material.

Seattle patient enrollment occurred during active infection, with longitudinal follow-up thereafter. The repertoire was sequenced with immunoSEQ multiplex PCR; TCRdb's copy has only in-frame clones and lacks some. Of roughly 150,000 clones in the sample, approximately 85% were seen once. This clonotype originated in a woman aged 55-70 years with COVID-19, enrolled during active disease. Sequencing was carried out using peripheral blood.

The CDR3 coding sequence is TGTGCCAGCACTGACAGGGGACCCCTCTCTGGAAACACCATATATTTT. Protein product: CASTDRGPLSGNTIYF. The chain joins TRBV2 to TRBJ1-3, with 8 bases that match TRBD1. Germline CDR1 SNHLY, CDR2 FYNNEI. The CDR3 loop spans 16 amino acids. V gave up 7 bases and J gave up 0 bases; unmatched junction bases: 8.